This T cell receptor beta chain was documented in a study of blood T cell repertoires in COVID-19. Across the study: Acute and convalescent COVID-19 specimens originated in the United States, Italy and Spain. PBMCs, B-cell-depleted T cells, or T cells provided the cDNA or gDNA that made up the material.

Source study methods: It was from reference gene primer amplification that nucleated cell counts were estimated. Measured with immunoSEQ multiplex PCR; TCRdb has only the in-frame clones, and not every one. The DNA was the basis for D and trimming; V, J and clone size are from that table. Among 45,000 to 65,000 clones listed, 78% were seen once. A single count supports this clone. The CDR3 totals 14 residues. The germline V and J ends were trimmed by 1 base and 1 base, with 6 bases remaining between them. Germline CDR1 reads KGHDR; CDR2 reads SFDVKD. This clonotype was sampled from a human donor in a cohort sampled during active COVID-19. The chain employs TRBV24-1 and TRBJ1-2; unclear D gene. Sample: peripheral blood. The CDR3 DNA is TGTGCCACCAGTGATTTATCGGTTAACTATGGCTACACCTTC. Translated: CATSDLSVNYGYTF.